Below, 3 T cell receptor beta chains from the same sample are listed, as sequenced in a study of type 1 regulatory T cells. These receptors have no known antigen. One entry per CDR3 protein results from TCRdb running MiXCR on the reads. The data contain more than 60,000 distinct CDR3 sequences, about 48% of them singletons. Specimen: cultured non-Tr1 T cells, either the whole culture or a sorted T cell fraction (not recorded which). The receptors were gathered from a human donor in good health.

The chain recombines TRBV5-1 with TRBJ2-1; 10 nucleotides agree with TRBD1. With V trimmed by 3 bases and J by 7 bases, 7 bases remained unmatched. Germline assignment: CDR1 SGHRS and CDR2 YFSETQ. This CDR3 is built from 15 residues. The CDR3 sequence is CASSSQGTGVNEQFF. The CDR3 nucleotides read TGCGCCAGCAGCTCACAGGGGACAGGGGTGAATGAGCAGTTCTTC.

This clonotype was seen just once. The V gene is TRBV7-9, the J gene TRBJ1-6, with D perhaps matching TRBD1 (5 bases). This CDR3 spans 17 amino acids. Germline assignment: CDR1 SEHNR and CDR2 FQNEAQ (reference sequence). V was clipped by 5 bases and J by 2 bases, with 16 bases between them. CDR3 amino acids: CASSASGAGTYNSPLHF. The CDR3 region has the DNA TGTGCCAGCAGCGCTAGCGGGGCGGGCACCTATAATTCACCCCTCCACTTT.

The V gene is TRBV7-9, the J gene TRBJ1-1, with a weak D call TRBD1 (5 bases). The CDR3 sequence is 14 residues long. The V and J ends lost 11 bases and 0 bases respectively, with 16 bases between them. Germline-derived CDR1 and CDR2 are SEHNR and FQNEAQ (reference sequence). CDR3 sequence reads: CADQGPGLNTEAFF. The CDR3 DNA is TGTGCCGACCAGGGTCCAGGGTTGAACACTGAAGCTTTCTTT.